These 6 T cell receptor beta chains were sequenced from one sample in a study of cytomegalovirus exposure and HLA in healthy donors (dated by TCRdb to 2015 to 2018). The method was the immunoSEQ multiplex PCR assay. For the multiplex PCR, a mixture combining 60 forward primers for TCR Vbeta segments and 13 reverse primers for TCR Jbeta segments was used. TCRdb retrieved this table from immuneACCESS and kept in-frame rearrangements only. Not all clones are present; in checked studies, unresolved V genes account for under half, and no reason is known for the remainder. This sample has around 200,000 clones in its table, and approximately 79% of those were observed once. Of the sample, 1.5% to 2% is held by the ten largest clones. The sequenced sample consisted of PBMCs. The receptors shown here come from a woman between 18 and 29 years old in good health and CMV-seronegative.

The chain employs TRBV7-2 and TRBJ2-3, with 8 bases matching TRBD2. From germline, CDR1 is SGHTA and CDR2 FQGNSA. This CDR3 spans 14 amino acids. The J segment lost 1 base and the V segment lost 7 bases, leaving 4 bases of the junction unmatched. CDR3 in amino acids: CASNVAGRTDTQYF. DNA of the CDR3: TGTGCCAGCAACGTAGCGGGGCGCACAGATACGCAGTATTTT.

This clone was found a few times. The chain joins TRBV30 to TRBJ2-2; D not certain. Germline V CDR1 and CDR2: GTSNPN, SVGIG (reference sequence). Trimming took 4 bases from V and 7 from J, leaving 19 bases between them. This CDR3 is 15 amino acids long. The CDR3 loop is CAWTHPTWPGGELFF. For the CDR3, the DNA is TGTGCCTGGACCCACCCAACCTGGCCAGGCGGGGAGCTGTTTTTT. The variable domain in full, with the rest retrieved from reference TRBV30 and TRBJ2-2, is SQTIHQWPATLVQPVGSPLSLECTVEGTSNPNLYWYRQAAGRGLQLLFYSVGIGQISSEVPQNLSASRPQDRQFILSSKKLLLSDSGFYLCAWTHPTWPGGELFFGEGSRLTVL.

This chain joins TRBV18 and TRBJ1-4; 7 bases are a match to TRBD1. Trimming removed 0 bases from V and 3 bases from J; junction bases left unmatched: 1. In germline, CDR1 is KGHSH, CDR2 LQKENI. The CDR3 consists of 15 residues. The CDR3 DNA is TGTGCCAGCTCACCACCGGGACAGCCTAATGAAAAACTGTTTTTT. As protein: CASSPPGQPNEKLFF.

About this clone: The sample contains more than one DNA sequence encoding this CDR3. The rearrangement links TRBV28 to TRBJ1-2; D gene ambiguous. Germline V CDR1 and CDR2: MDHEN, SYDVKM. The CDR3 runs 13 residues. Trimming took 2 bases from V and 5 from J, leaving 9 bases between them. The DNA for the CDR3 is TGTGCCAGCAGTTTAAATGAGGTTTATGGCTACACCTTC. The encoded protein is CASSLNEVYGYTF.

The chain couples TRBV28 to TRBJ2-3, with D perhaps matching TRBD2 (6 bases). This CDR3 is 16 amino acids long. CDR1 is MDHEN, CDR2 SYDVKM, per germline. V was trimmed by 6 bases and J by 1 base, leaving 17 bases between them. For the CDR3, the DNA is TGTGCCAGCAGGATAACGACCCCTAGCGGCACAGATACGCAGTATTTT. Translating gives CASRITTPSGTDTQYF.

This chain links TRBV5-1 with TRBJ1-2; possibly TRBD1 for D (6 bases). V was shortened by 0 bases and J by 7 bases, with 16 bases between the two germline ends. Germline-derived CDR1 and CDR2 are SGHRS and YFSETQ. The CDR3 spans 15 residues. DNA for the CDR3: TGCGCCAGCAGCTTGGACATTGGGACACGGGTTGGCTACACCTTC. This sequence encodes CASSLDIGTRVGYTF. The full variable domain, its missing parts supplied by reference TRBV5-1 and TRBJ1-2, is KAGVTQTPRYLIKTRGQQVTLSCSPISGHRSVSWYQQTPGQGLQFLFEYFSETQRNKGNFPGRFSGRQFSNSRSEMNVSTLELGDSALYLCASSLDIGTRVGYTFGSGTRLTVV.